This T cell receptor beta chain was identified in a study of control samples from healthy donors and cancer patients (dated by TCRdb to the early 2020s). About this clone: Its antigen is not yet known. Base qualities are missing; no much larger clone stands one base away.

Counted from cysteine to phenylalanine, this CDR3 has 15 amino acids. The CDR3 DNA has 45 bases and is translated from base 1. CDR1 is given as MNHEY and CDR2 as SVGAGI, both from the germline V gene. Between the V and J ends, shortened by 7 bases and 2 bases respectively, the junction contains 18 bases. The method was the immunoSEQ multiplex PCR assay. TCRdb carries this immuneACCESS record with in-frame sequences only. Its versions omit some clonotypes, under half of them owing to an unresolved V gene in the studies checked, with the rest unexplained. The sample yields tens of thousands of clones; roughly nine tenths were counted once. Clones ranked in the top ten supply about an eighth of the sample.

This receptor chain uses TRBV6-5 and TRBJ2-7; matching of 6 bases hints at TRBD1 as the D gene. The specimen sequenced was blood. This receptor was obtained from a woman between 65 and 79 years old in good health. The DNA is TGTGCCAGCATCGCGACGGTAGGACAGACCTACGAGCAGTACTTC. Translation gives CASIATVGQTYEQYF.